This TCR beta chain was found in a study of shared clonotypes between healthy human individuals. Study-wide results and limits: In contrast to clonotypes shared by all four donors, non-shared clonotypes had lower generation probabilities. The study drew on few donors, limiting represented genetic and exposure-history diversity. Naive subsets generally had larger estimated richness than memory subsets.

V was shortened by 5 bases and J by 5 bases, with 13 bases between the two germline ends. CDR3 length equals 13 residues. From germline, CDR1 is SEHNR and CDR2 FQNEAQ (reference sequence). TCRdb keeps only in-frame clones here, not all; method: immunoSEQ multiplex PCR. This table holds about 2.1 million clones, 85% to 95% found once. Terminally differentiated effector memory CD45RA+ cells were left out of the naive CD8 fraction, which was CD45RO-negative and positively selected for CCR7. Regarding this clone: Its antigen is unknown.

The origin of this receptor is a man aged 18 to 30 in good health. Some clones in this sample may be carry-over from other donors' samples. The chain recombines TRBV7-9 with TRBJ2-7, with TRBD2 as a possible D gene (5 bases). Sequencing input: naive CD8+ T cells from PBMCs. The CDR3 region is CASSPAPGNEQYF. In DNA form, the CDR3 reads TGTGCCAGCAGCCCTGCCCCCGGGAACGAGCAGTACTTC. Together with reference TRBV7-9 and TRBJ2-7, the CDR3 gives the full variable domain: DTGVSQNPRHKITKRGQNVTFRCDPISEHNRLYWYRQTLGQGPEFLTYFQNEAQLEKSRLLSDRFSAERPKGSFSTLEIQRTEQGDSAMYLCASSPAPGNEQYFGPGTRLTVT.